This T cell receptor (beta chain) is drawn from a study of PD-L1 blockade in urothelial cancer. Study details: Analysis of the blood was performed 3 weeks (second dose) and 6 weeks after treatment start. T cell content in blood samples showed a median of around 140,000.

The method was immunoSEQ multiplex PCR; TCRdb's version includes in-frame clones alone and lacks a portion of them. This table holds around 40,000 clones, about 89% found once. In germline, CDR1 is MNHNY, CDR2 SVGAGI (reference sequence). The CDR3 runs 15 residues. V was pared by 6 bases and J by 7 bases, with 21 bases between. The clonotype comes from a man in his 60s with urothelial cancer. The sequences come from PBMCs, collected around atezolizumab (anti-PD-L1) treatment. V is TRBV6-6 and J is TRBJ1-1; the D is unclear. CDR3 residues: CASSPPSDVRGEAFF. DNA for the CDR3: TGTGCCAGCAGCCCCCCGTCGGATGTTCGCGGTGAAGCTTTCTTT.